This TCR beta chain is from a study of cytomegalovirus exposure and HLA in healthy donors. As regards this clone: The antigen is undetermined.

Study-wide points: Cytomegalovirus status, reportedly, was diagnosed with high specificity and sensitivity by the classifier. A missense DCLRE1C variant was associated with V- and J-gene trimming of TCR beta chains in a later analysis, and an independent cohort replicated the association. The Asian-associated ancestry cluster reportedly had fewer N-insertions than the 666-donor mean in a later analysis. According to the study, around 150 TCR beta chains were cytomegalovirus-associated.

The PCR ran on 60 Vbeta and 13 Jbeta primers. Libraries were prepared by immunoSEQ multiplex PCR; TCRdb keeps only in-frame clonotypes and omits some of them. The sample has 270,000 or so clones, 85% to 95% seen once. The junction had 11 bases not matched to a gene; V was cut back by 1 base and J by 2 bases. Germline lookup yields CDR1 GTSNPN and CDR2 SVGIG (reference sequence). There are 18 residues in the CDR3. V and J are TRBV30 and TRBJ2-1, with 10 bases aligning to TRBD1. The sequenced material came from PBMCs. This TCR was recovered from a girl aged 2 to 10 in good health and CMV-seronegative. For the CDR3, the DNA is TGTGCCTGGAGTGGACAGGGGGCGGCTTATTCGACCTACAATGAGCAGTTCTTC. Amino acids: CAWSGQGAAYSTYNEQFF. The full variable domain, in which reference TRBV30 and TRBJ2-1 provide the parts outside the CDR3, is SQTIHQWPATLVQPVGSPLSLECTVEGTSNPNLYWYRQAAGRGLQLLFYSVGIGQISSEVPQNLSASRPQDRQFILSSKKLLLSDSGFYLCAWSGQGAAYSTYNEQFFGPGTRLTVL.